This T cell receptor beta chain was documented in a study of shared clonotypes between healthy human individuals. Study-wide results and caveats: Across a handful of donors, naive CD4 shared 5% to 6%, naive CD8 more than 3%, memory CD4 less than 2.5%, memory CD8 0.4% to 0.5%.

Several immunoSEQ 96-well plates shared each subset's DNA, each plate a replicate. In the authors' methods: ImmunoSEQ output held junction-only sequences without quality scores, so filtering differed. The table came from immunoSEQ multiplex PCR; TCRdb's copy has only in-frame clones and leaves some out. For V, J and clone size, that table is used; D and trimming come from the DNA. The sample yields approximately 2.5 million clones, 90% to 95% seen once. Germline V CDR1 and CDR2: LGHNT, FRNRAP. CDR3 size: 14 residues. Trimming took 7 bases from V and 2 from J; bases not matched to a gene: 6. To note about this clone: Its specificity is not known.

This clonotype originated in a man younger than 35 in good health. Some clones in this sample may be carry-over from other donors' samples. J is TRBJ2-3 and V is TRBV12-5; 7 bases agree with TRBD1. Sample: naive CD4+ T cells from PBMCs. Subset of the sample: CD45RA+ positively selected. Written as DNA, the CDR3 is TGTGCTAGTGCCGGGACAGTCAACACAGATACGCAGTATTTT. Its translation is CASAGTVNTDTQYF.